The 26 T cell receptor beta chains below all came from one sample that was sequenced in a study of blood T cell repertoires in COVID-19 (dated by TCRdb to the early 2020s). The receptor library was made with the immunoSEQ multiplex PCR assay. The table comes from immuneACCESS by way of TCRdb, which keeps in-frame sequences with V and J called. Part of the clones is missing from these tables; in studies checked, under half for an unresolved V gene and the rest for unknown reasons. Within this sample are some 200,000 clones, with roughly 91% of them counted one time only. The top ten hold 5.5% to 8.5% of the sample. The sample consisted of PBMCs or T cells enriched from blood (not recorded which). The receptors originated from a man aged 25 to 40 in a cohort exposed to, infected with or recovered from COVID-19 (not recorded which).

Here the CDR3 reads CASSLGQGRTGELFF. The CDR3 DNA reads as TGTGCCAGCAGCTTAGGTCAGGGGCGGACCGGGGAGCTGTTTTTT. The chain joins TRBV7-9 to TRBJ2-2, with D perhaps TRBD1 (6 bases). The germline V gene encodes CDR1 SEHNR and CDR2 FQNEAQ (reference sequence). CDR3 length: 15 amino acids. The ends were cut back, 1 base at V and 5 bases at J, with 11 bases in the middle.

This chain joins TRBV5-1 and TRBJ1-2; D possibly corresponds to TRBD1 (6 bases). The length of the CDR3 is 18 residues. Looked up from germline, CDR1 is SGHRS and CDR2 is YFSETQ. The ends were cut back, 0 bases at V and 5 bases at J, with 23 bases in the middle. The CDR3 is CASSLAPSLQGDPYGYTF. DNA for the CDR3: TGCGCCAGCAGCTTGGCCCCGAGTTTACAGGGTGACCCGTATGGCTACACCTTC.

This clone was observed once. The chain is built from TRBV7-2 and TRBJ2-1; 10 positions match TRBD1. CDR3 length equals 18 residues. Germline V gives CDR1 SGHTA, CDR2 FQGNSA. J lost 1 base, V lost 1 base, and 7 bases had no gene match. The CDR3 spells CASSLDGTGASSYNEQFF. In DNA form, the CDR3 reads TGTGCCAGCAGCTTAGACGGGACAGGGGCGTCGTCCTACAATGAGCAGTTCTTC.

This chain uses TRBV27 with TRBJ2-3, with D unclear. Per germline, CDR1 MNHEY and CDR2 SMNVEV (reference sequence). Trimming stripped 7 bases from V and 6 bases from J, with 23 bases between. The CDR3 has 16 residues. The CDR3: CASKTLGPNRSDTQYF. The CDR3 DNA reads TGTGCCAGCAAGACCTTAGGTCCAAACAGATCGGATACGCAGTATTTT.

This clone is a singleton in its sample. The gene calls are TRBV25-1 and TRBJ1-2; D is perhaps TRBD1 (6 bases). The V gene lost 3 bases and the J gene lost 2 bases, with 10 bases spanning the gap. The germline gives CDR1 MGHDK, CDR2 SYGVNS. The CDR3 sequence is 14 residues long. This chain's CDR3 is CASSETTGNYGYTF. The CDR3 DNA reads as TGTGCCAGCAGTGAGACGACAGGCAACTATGGCTACACCTTC.

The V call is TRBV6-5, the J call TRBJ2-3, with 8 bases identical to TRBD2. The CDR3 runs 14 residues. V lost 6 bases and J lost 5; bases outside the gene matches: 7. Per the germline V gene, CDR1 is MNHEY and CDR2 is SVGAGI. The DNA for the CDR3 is TGTGCCAGCAGGGTAAGCGGGAGTGGAGATACGCAGTATTTT. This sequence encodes CASRVSGSGDTQYF.

The chain's CDR3 is CASSLAQGMDTQYF. The DNA of the CDR3 is TGTGCCAGCAGCTTAGCACAGGGGATGGATACGCAGTATTTT. This chain connects TRBV5-4 to TRBJ2-3, with 7 bases aligning to TRBD1. Germline CDR1 reads SGHNT; CDR2 reads YYREEE (reference sequence). With 2 bases clipped from V and 6 bases from J, the junction kept 6 bases outside the gene matches. The CDR3 runs to 14 residues.

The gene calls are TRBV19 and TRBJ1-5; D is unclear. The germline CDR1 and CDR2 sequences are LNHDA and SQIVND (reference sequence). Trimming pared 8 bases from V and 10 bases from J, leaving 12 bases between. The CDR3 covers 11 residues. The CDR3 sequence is CASRQAGPQHF. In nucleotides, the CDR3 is TGTGCCAGTCGCCAGGCCGGCCCCCAGCATTTT.

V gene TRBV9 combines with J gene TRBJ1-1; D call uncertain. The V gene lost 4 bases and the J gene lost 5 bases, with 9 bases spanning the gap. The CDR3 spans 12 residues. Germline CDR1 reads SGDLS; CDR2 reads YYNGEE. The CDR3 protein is CASSRRGTEAFF. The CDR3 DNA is TGTGCCAGCAGCAGGCGCGGGACTGAAGCTTTCTTT.

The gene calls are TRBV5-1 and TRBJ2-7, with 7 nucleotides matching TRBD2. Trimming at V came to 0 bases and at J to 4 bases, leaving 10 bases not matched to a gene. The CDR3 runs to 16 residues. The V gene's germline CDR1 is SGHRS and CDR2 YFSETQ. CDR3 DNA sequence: TGCGCCAGCAGCTTGGTTGATATGGGACTAACGTACGAGCAGTACTTC. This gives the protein CASSLVDMGLTYEQYF.

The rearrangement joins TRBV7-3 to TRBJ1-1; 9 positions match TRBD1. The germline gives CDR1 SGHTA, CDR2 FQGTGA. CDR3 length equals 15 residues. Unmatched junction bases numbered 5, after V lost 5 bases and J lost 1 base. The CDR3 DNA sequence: TGTGCCAGCAGCGTCGGGACAGGGAGGAACACTGAAGCTTTCTTT. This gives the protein CASSVGTGRNTEAFF. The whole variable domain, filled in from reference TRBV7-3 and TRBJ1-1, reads GAGVSQTPSNKVTEKGKYVELRCDPISGHTALYWYRQSLGQGPEFLIYFQGTGAADDSGLPNDRFFAVRPEGSVSTLKIQRTERGDSAVYLCASSVGTGRNTEAFFGQGTRLTVV.

The DNA of the CDR3 is TGTGCCAGCAGTCTGGACAGAAACAATGAGCAGTTCTTC. As protein: CASSLDRNNEQFF. This chain joins TRBV2 and TRBJ2-1; possibly TRBD1 for D (6 bases). The V gene's germline CDR1 is SNHLY and CDR2 FYNNEI. The V and J ends lost 5 bases and 5 bases respectively, with 10 bases between them. This CDR3 comprises 13 residues. Drawing the rest from reference TRBV2 and TRBJ2-1, the complete variable domain is EPEVTQTPSHQVTQMGQEVILRCVPISNHLYFYWYRQILGQKVEFLVSFYNNEISEKSEIFDDQFSVERPDGSNFTLKIRSTKLEDSAMYFCASSLDRNNEQFFGPGTRLTVL.

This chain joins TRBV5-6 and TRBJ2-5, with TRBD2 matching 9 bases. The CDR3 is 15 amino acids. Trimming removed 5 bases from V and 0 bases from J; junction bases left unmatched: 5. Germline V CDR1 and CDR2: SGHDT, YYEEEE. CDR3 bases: TGTGCCAGCAGACCTAGCGGGGTCCACCAAGAGACCCAGTACTTC. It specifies CASRPSGVHQETQYF. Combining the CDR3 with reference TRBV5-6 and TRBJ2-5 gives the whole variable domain DAGVTQSPTHLIKTRGQQVTLRCSPKSGHDTVSWYQQALGQGPQFIFQYYEEEERQRGNFPDRFSGHQFPNYSSELNVNALLLGDSALYLCASRPSGVHQETQYFGPGTRLLVL.

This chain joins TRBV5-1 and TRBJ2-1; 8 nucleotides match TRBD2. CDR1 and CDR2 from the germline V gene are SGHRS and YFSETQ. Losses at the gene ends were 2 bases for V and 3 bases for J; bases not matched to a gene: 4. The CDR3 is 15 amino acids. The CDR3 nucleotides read TGCGCCAGCAGCTTTTTAAGCGGGAGCTACAATGAGCAGTTCTTC. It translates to CASSFLSGSYNEQFF.

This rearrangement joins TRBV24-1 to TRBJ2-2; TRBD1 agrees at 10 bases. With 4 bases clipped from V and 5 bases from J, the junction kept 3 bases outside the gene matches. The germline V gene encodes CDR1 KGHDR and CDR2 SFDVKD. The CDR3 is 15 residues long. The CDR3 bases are TGTGCCACCAGTGACCCGGGACAGGGGACCGGGGAGCTGTTTTTT. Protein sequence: CATSDPGQGTGELFF.

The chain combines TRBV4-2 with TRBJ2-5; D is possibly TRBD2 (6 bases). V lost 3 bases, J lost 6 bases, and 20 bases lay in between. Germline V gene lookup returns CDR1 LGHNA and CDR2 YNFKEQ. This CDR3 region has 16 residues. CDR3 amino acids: CASSQETSRGGKTQYF. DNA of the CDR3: TGTGCCAGCAGCCAGGAGACTAGTCGGGGCGGAAAGACCCAGTACTTC.

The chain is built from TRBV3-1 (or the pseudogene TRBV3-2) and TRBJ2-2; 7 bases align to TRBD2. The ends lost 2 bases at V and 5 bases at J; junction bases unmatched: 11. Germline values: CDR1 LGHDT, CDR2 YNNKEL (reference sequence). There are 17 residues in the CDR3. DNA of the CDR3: TGTGCCAGCAGCCAACCGGGAGGCTATGGGGTGACCGGGGAGCTGTTTTTT. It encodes CASSQPGGYGVTGELFF.

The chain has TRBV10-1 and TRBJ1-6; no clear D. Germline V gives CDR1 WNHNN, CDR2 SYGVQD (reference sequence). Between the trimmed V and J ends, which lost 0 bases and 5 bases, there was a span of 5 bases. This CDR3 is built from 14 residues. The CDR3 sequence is CASSESSDNSPLHF. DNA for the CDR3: TGCGCCAGCAGTGAGTCTTCGGATAATTCACCCCTCCACTTT.

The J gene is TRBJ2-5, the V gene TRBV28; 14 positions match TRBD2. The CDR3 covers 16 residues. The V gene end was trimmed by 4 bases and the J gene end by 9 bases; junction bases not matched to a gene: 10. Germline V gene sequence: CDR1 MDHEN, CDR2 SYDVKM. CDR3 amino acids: CASSSRLAGGMLSQYF. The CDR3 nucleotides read TGTGCCAGCAGTTCTCGACTAGCGGGAGGGATGTTGTCCCAGTACTTC.

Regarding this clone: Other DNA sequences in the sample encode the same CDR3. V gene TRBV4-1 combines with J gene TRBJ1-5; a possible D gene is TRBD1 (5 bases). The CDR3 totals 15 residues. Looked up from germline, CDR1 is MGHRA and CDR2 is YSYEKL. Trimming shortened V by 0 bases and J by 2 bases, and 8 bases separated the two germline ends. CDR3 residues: CASSQEGGGNQPQHF. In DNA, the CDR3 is TGCGCCAGCAGCCAAGAGGGGGGTGGCAATCAGCCCCAGCATTTT.

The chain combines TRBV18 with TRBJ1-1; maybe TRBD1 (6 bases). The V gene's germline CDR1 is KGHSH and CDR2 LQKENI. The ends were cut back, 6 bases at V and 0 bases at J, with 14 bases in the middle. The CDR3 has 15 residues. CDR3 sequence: CASSPLQGVNTEAFF. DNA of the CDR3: TGTGCCAGCTCCCCGCTACAGGGCGTGAACACTGAAGCTTTCTTT. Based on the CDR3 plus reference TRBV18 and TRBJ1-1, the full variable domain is NAGVMQNPRHLVRRRGQEARLRCSPMKGHSHVYWYRQLPEEGLKFMVYLQKENIIDESGMPKERFSAEFPKEGPSILRIQQVVRGDSAAYFCASSPLQGVNTEAFFGQGTRLTVV.

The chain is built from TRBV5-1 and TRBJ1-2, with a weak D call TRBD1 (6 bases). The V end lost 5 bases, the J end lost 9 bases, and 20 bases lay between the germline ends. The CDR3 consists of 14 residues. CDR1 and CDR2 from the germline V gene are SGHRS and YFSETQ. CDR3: CASRPDGTLDSYTF. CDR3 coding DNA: TGCGCCAGCAGACCCGATGGGACATTAGATAGCTACACCTTC.

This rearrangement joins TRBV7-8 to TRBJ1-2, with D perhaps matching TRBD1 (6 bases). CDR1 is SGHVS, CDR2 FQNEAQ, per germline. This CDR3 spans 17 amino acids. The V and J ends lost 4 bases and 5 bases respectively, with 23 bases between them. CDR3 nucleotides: TGTGCCAGCAGCTCTTATCAGGGGCCCGGAGAATATTATGGCTACACCTTC. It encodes CASSSYQGPGEYYGYTF.

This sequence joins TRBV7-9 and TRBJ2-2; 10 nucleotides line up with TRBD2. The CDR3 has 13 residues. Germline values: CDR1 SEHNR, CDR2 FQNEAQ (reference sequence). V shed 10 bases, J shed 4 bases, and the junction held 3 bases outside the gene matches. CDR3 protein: CATLAGATGELFF. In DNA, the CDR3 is TGTGCCACCCTAGCGGGGGCCACCGGGGAGCTGTTTTTT.

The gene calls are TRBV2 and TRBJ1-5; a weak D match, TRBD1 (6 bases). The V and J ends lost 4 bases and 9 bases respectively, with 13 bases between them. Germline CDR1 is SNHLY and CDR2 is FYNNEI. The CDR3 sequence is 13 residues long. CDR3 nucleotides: TGTGCCAGCAGTGGGGGGGGACAAAGGCCCCAGCATTTT. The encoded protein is CASSGGGQRPQHF.

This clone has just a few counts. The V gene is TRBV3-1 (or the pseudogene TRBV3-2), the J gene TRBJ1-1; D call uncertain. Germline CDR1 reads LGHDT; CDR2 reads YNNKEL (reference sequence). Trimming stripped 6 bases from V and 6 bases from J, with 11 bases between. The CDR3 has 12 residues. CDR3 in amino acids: CASSLGRAEAFF. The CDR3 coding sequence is TGTGCCAGCAGTCTAGGTCGGGCTGAAGCTTTCTTT.